Following are 5 T cell receptor beta chains from one sample sequenced in a study of monozygotic twins with inflammatory bowel disease. Each CDR3 protein gets one entry in TCRdb, which reprocessed the 5' RACE reads and gives no DNA. This sample's table has about 210,000 distinct CDR3 sequences. The sample consisted of blood. Receptor source: a human donor with ulcerative colitis or Crohn's disease, or a healthy co-twin of an affected twin (not recorded which).

The chain combines TRBV12-3 or TRBV12-4 with TRBJ2-1; no DNA is available, so the TRBD2 call from TCRdb remains unchecked. This CDR3 has 14 amino acids. This CDR3 is CASTSRDLYNEQFF.

The rearrangement joins TRBV20-1 to TRBJ1-1. This CDR3 has 13 residues. The germline V gene encodes CDR1 DFQATT and CDR2 SNEGSKA (reference sequence). CDR3: CSARAGSNTEAFF.

The genes are TRBV20-1 and TRBJ2-5. The CDR3 covers 12 residues. The V gene's germline CDR1 is DFQATT and CDR2 SNEGSKA (reference sequence). CDR3 residues: CSAVRYQETQYF.

V is TRBV7-3 and J is TRBJ2-7; TCRdb picks TRBD1, but there is no DNA to check that call. CDR1 is SGHTA, CDR2 FQGTGA, per germline. CDR3 length: 15 residues. CDR3 sequence reads: CASSPGGLGKGEQYF. Looking up the rest from reference TRBV7-3 and TRBJ2-7 gives the full variable domain: GAGVSQTPSNKVTEKGKYVELRCDPISGHTALYWYRQSLGQGPEFLIYFQGTGAADDSGLPNDRFFAVRPEGSVSTLKIQRTERGDSAVYLCASSPGGLGKGEQYFGPGTRLTVT.

This chain uses TRBV3-1 with TRBJ2-3; TCRdb selects TRBD1, and the lack of DNA leaves this call unchecked. The germline V gene encodes CDR1 LGHDT and CDR2 YNNKEL (reference sequence). The CDR3 covers 14 residues. CDR3 in amino acids: CASRDGLGTDTQYF.